This T cell receptor beta chain was found in a study of multiple sclerosis patients with progressive multifocal leukoencephalopathy. The study, taken as a whole, reports: Expanded clones at PML onset predated and persisted through natalizumab therapy.

Of note for this clone: Its antigen remains unknown.

Data came from immunoSEQ multiplex PCR; TCRdb stores just in-frame clones and leaves some out. This sample has 25,000 to 35,000 clones, with roughly 85% found just once. Germline V lookup: CDR1 SGHRS, CDR2 YFSETQ. The CDR3 is 16 amino acids. V shed 4 bases and J 2 bases; nucleotides not matched to a gene: 10. As for time point: time of PML onset. The clonotype was recovered from a woman in her thirties with progressive multifocal leukoencephalopathy. The sequencing here drew on PBMCs, taken from a patient treated with natalizumab. The V gene is TRBV5-1, the J gene TRBJ2-5, with 8 bases matching TRBD2. This CDR3 reads CASSNLASGFQETQYF. The CDR3 coding sequence is TGCGCCAGCAGCAACCTGGCTAGCGGGTTTCAAGAGACCCAGTACTTC.